This T cell receptor beta chain was recovered during a study of T cells in Graves' hyperthyroidism and ophthalmopathy. Study-wide results and caveats: Prediction of ophthalmopathy progression came a median roughly 6.4 months pre-onset.

The CDR3 has 14 amino acids. Germline V gene lookup returns CDR1 GTSNPN and CDR2 SVGIG (reference sequence). V lost 4 bases to trimming and J lost 5 bases; unmatched junction nucleotides: 10. Authors of the study amplified TCR beta CDR3 regions from RNA transcripts. Primed by the HTBI set, a first-round RT-PCR was run on the TCR CDR3. TCRdb processed the multiplex PCR reads anew with MiXCR; each CDR3 protein has one entry. The data contain about 280,000 distinct CDR3 sequences, 20% to 30% of them singletons. Newly diagnosed hyperthyroidism patients aged 18 to 65 years had disease lasting under 2 months. A patient was excluded if there was uncontrolled infection, other autoimmune disease, pregnancy or lactation. This clonotype has at least ten counts. Its antigen is unidentified.

The receptor was isolated from a man aged 40-50 years with Graves' hyperthyroidism that later progressed to Graves' ophthalmopathy. The chain joins TRBV30 to TRBJ1-1; 7 nucleotides line up with TRBD1. The sequenced sample was blood. DNA of the CDR3: TGTGCCTGGATATATGGGACAGTGATAACTGAAGCTTTCTTT. It encodes CAWIYGTVITEAFF.